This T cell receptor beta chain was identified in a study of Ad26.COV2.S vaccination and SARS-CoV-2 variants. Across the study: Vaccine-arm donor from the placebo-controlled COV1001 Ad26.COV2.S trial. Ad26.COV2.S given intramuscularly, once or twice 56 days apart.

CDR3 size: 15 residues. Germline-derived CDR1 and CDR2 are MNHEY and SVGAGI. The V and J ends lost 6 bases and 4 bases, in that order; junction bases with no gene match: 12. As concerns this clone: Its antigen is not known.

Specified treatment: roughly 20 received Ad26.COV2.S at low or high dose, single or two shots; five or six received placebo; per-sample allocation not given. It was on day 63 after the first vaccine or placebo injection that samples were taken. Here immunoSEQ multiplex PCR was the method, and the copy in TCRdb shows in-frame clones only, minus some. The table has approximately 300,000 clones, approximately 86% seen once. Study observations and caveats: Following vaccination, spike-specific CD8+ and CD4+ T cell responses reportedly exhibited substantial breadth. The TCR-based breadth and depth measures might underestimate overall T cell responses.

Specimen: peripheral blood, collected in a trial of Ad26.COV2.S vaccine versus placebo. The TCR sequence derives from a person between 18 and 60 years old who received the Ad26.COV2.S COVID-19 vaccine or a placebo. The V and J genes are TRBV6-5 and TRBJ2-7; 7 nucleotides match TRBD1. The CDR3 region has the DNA TGTGCCAGCAGGCCCCAAGGACAGGCCTTATACGAGCAGTACTTC. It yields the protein CASRPQGQALYEQYF.